What follows are 19 T cell receptor beta chains derived from one specimen sequenced in a study of PD-1 blockade in classical Hodgkin lymphoma. TCRdb keeps only in-frame clones here, not all; method: immunoSEQ multiplex PCR. The table includes some 100,000 clones, roughly 92% detected once. All trial patients relapsed after autologous stem cell transplantation. Sequencing was performed on peripheral blood mononuclear cells (PBMCs), taken at baseline. The receptors originated from a human donor with classical Hodgkin lymphoma.

The chain recombines TRBV6-6 with TRBJ1-5; 7 bases align to TRBD1. Germline trimming cut 0 bases from V and 7 bases from J; bases unmatched to any gene: 6. CDR3 length: 15 residues. Germline V gene sequence: CDR1 MNHNY, CDR2 SVGAGI (reference sequence). CDR3 coding DNA: TGTGCCAGCAGTTACTCGACGCAGGGGGGGCAGCCCCAGCATTTT. Encoded protein: CASSYSTQGGQPQHF.

A single count supports this clone. V and J are TRBV28 and TRBJ2-3; 8 bases fit TRBD1. The V segment lost 2 bases and the J segment 2 bases; nucleotides outside the gene matches: 3. Germline-derived CDR1 and CDR2 are MDHEN and SYDVKM. CDR3 size: 15 residues. As DNA, the CDR3 is TGTGCCAGCAGTTTAGGGACAGGTCACACAGATACGCAGTATTTT. Residues: CASSLGTGHTDTQYF.

V is TRBV19 and J is TRBJ2-7; D gene uncertain. V gave up 1 base and J gave up 2 bases, with 6 bases separating them. This CDR3 contains 13 residues. Germline-derived CDR1 and CDR2 are LNHDA and SQIVND (reference sequence). The CDR3: CASSIVMTYEQYF. The CDR3 DNA sequence: TGTGCCAGTAGTATAGTGATGACCTACGAGCAGTACTTC.

Written as DNA, the CDR3 is TGCGCCAGCAGCCTAGCGGGAGAATCCTACGAGCAGTACTTC. Translation: CASSLAGESYEQYF. This chain joins TRBV4-1 and TRBJ2-7; TRBD2 aligns across 9 bases. Germline V gene sequence: CDR1 MGHRA, CDR2 YSYEKL. This CDR3 region has 14 residues. The V gene end was trimmed by 4 bases and the J gene end by 1 base; junction bases not matched to a gene: 2.

The genes are TRBV27 and TRBJ1-1; D is unresolved. V gave up 1 base and J gave up 1 base, with 7 bases separating them. The CDR3 totals 14 residues. Germline V gene sequence: CDR1 MNHEY, CDR2 SMNVEV (reference sequence). CDR3 protein: CASSLYGPNTEAFF. DNA for the CDR3: TGTGCCAGCAGTTTATATGGGCCGAACACTGAAGCTTTCTTT.

V is TRBV5-1 and J is TRBJ1-1, with unresolved D. The CDR3 consists of 14 residues. V lost 4 bases, J lost 4 bases, and 14 bases lay in between. From germline, CDR1 is SGHRS and CDR2 YFSETQ. CDR3 coding DNA: TGCGCCAGCAGCCCAGGACGTGTCGGCACTGAAGCTTTCTTT. It encodes CASSPGRVGTEAFF.

The chain carries TRBV19 and TRBJ1-5, with 10 bases matching TRBD1. This CDR3 spans 19 amino acids. V lost 2 bases and J lost 0; bases outside the gene matches: 10. CDR1 LNHDA and CDR2 SQIVND come from the germline V gene (reference sequence). The CDR3 loop is CASSIKGQGPSNSNQPQHF. The CDR3 DNA follows: TGTGCCAGTAGTATAAAGGGACAGGGGCCATCGAATAGCAATCAGCCCCAGCATTTT.

The chain couples TRBV12-5 to TRBJ2-4; perhaps D is TRBD1 or TRBD2 (5 bases each). This CDR3 comprises 17 residues. Germline V gene data show CDR1 as LGHNT and CDR2 as FRNRAP. The V end was cut by 0 bases, the J end by 1 base, with 13 bases between. In DNA, the CDR3 is TGTGCTAGTGGTTTGGTATTGGGACCAACCGCCAAAAACATTCAGTACTTC. It translates to CASGLVLGPTAKNIQYF.

The chain carries TRBV5-1 and TRBJ2-7; a weak D match, TRBD2 (6 bases). The CDR3 extends over 15 amino acids. Germline CDR1 reads SGHRS; CDR2 reads YFSETQ. V lost 2 bases to trimming and J lost 6 bases, with 18 bases between them. In DNA form, the CDR3 reads TGCGCCAGCAGCTTACGGGACTCAGACGTATTCGAGCAGTACTTC. Translating gives CASSLRDSDVFEQYF.

The chain recombines TRBV11-3 with TRBJ1-5, with 9 nucleotides matching TRBD1. The CDR3 covers 12 residues. With V trimmed by 9 bases and J by 4 bases, 1 base remained unmatched. The V gene's germline CDR1 is SGHNT and CDR2 YENEEA. CDR3 bases: TGTGCCAGGACAGGGGGAAATCAGCCCCAGCATTTT. Its translation: CARTGGNQPQHF.

This clone showed up just once. The genes are TRBV6-1 and TRBJ2-3; no definite D call. The CDR3 runs to 15 residues. Trimming removed 1 base from V and 0 bases from J, with 8 bases in between. Germline CDR1 MNHNS, CDR2 SASEGT. As DNA, the CDR3 is TGTGCCAGCAGTGAAGTGGATTCTAGCACAGATACGCAGTATTTT. Protein sequence: CASSEVDSSTDTQYF.

The genes are TRBV6-1 and TRBJ1-1; D is unclear. Trimming removed 7 bases at V and 1 base at J, with 10 bases between. The CDR3 covers 13 residues. The germline CDR1 and CDR2 sequences are MNHNS and SASEGT. CDR3: CASIFQPNTEAFF. As DNA, the CDR3 is TGTGCCAGCATCTTTCAGCCGAACACTGAAGCTTTCTTT.

The chain carries TRBV7-8 and TRBJ2-3; D is undetermined. Germline V gene sequence: CDR1 SGHVS, CDR2 FQNEAQ. Between the trimmed V and J ends, which lost 3 bases and 2 bases, there was a span of 3 bases. There are 12 residues in the CDR3. The CDR3 spells CASSFFTDTQYF. CDR3 bases: TGTGCCAGCAGCTTCTTCACAGATACGCAGTATTTT.

This clone was seen just once. The V gene is TRBV6-5, the J gene TRBJ1-2, with D perhaps TRBD1 (5 bases). The germline gives CDR1 MNHEY, CDR2 SVGAGI. There are 14 residues in the CDR3. Trimming left V 2 bases short and J 6 bases short, with 13 bases between. The CDR3 coding sequence is TGTGCCAGCAGTTACCCGGGGGGGATTAATGGCTACACCTTC. This sequence encodes CASSYPGGINGYTF.

V and J are TRBV21-1 and TRBJ2-7. TRBV21-1 is classified as a pseudogene. The CDR3 runs 19 residues. The CDR3 sequence is CASSKVRLRPSTAPTEQYF. Here the CDR3 DNA reads TGTGCCAGCAGCAAAGTACGGTTACGCCCGAGTACCGCTCCGACCGAGCAGTACTTC.

This chain connects TRBV5-4 to TRBJ2-5, with D unresolved. Trimming shortened V by 0 bases and J by 1 base, and 4 bases separated the two germline ends. Germline V gene sequence: CDR1 SGHNT, CDR2 YYREEE (reference sequence). The CDR3 runs to 13 residues. CDR3 nucleotides: TGTGCCAGCAGCTTGGGCAGCCAAGAGACCCAGTACTTC. Translating it yields CASSLGSQETQYF.

The chain carries TRBV6-1 and TRBJ2-2, with 7 bases aligning to TRBD1. Germline CDR1 MNHNS, CDR2 SASEGT. The CDR3 runs 15 residues. The V and J ends lost 6 bases and 7 bases, in that order; junction bases with no gene match: 11. The CDR3 DNA reads as TGTGCCAGCAGCCCAGAACAGGGGATTGTCGGGGAGCTGTTTTTT. Protein product: CASSPEQGIVGELFF.

The chain has TRBV5-4 and TRBJ1-2; 7 bases map to TRBD1. V lost 2 bases, J lost 4 bases, and 11 bases stayed unmatched. Per germline, CDR1 SGHNT and CDR2 YYREEE (reference sequence). CDR3 length equals 16 residues. The CDR3 DNA sequence: TGTGCCAGCAGCTTTATGGACAGGCCGCGGGGCTATGGCTACACCTTC. It encodes CASSFMDRPRGYGYTF.

The chain couples TRBV19 to TRBJ2-1; 10 bases align to TRBD2. CDR1 is LNHDA, CDR2 SQIVND, per germline (reference sequence). The CDR3 has 18 amino acids. V dropped 3 bases and J dropped 8; count of bases not matched to a gene: 16. CDR3 coding DNA: TGTGCCAGTAGTATCTGGGTTGACCCTAGCGGGAGTTCGCATGAGCAGTTCTTC. Its protein product is CASSIWVDPSGSSHEQFF.